These 10 T cell receptor beta chains originate from one sample sequenced in a study of TIL therapy for anti-PD-1-resistant metastatic lung cancer. Time point reported: pre-treatment sample, taken before nivolumab and TIL therapy. Most excised metastases sampled were pleural nodules or supraclavicular lymph nodes. Sequencing used immunoSEQ v3. Repertoires were generated with immunoSEQ multiplex PCR, while TCRdb's copy carries only in-frame clones and drops some. The repertoire consists of approximately 95,000 clones, with under 70% occurring once and the leading ten covering about 10%. Material: tumor tissue, obtained at baseline. Every receptor here comes from a person between 25 and 80 years old with non-small cell lung cancer.

The V gene is TRBV6-5, the J gene TRBJ2-3; D ambiguous. The V gene lost 0 bases and the J gene lost 6 bases, with 16 bases spanning the gap. CDR1 MNHEY and CDR2 SVGAGI come from the germline V gene. CDR3 length equals 16 residues. The CDR3 region is CASSYSNYPAQDTQYF. The CDR3 DNA reads as TGTGCCAGCAGTTACTCGAACTACCCTGCCCAGGATACGCAGTATTTT.

V is TRBV4-2 and J is TRBJ2-7; 9 nucleotides align to TRBD1. In germline, CDR1 is LGHNA, CDR2 YNFKEQ. The trim removed 0 bases at V and 3 bases at J, leaving 3 bases unmatched. This CDR3 region has 15 residues. This chain's CDR3 is CASSQEQGAGYEQYF. As DNA, the CDR3 is TGTGCCAGCAGCCAAGAACAGGGGGCAGGCTACGAGCAGTACTTC.

This clone turned up a few times. The chain recombines TRBV9 with TRBJ1-1; 8 bases are shared with TRBD1. CDR3 length: 15 amino acids. J lost 1 base, V lost 4 bases, and 6 bases had no gene match. CDR1 is SGDLS, CDR2 YYNGEE, per germline. CDR3 in amino acids: CASSPSGTGNTEAFF. DNA for the CDR3: TGTGCCAGCAGCCCTTCCGGGACAGGGAACACTGAAGCTTTCTTT.

The chain employs TRBV6-5 and TRBJ2-2; maybe TRBD2 (7 bases). Germline V gives CDR1 MNHEY, CDR2 SVGAGI. The V end lost 10 bases, the J end lost 4 bases, and 16 bases lay between the germline ends. The CDR3 length is 14 residues. DNA of the CDR3: TGTGCCACCGAAAACGGGGGGCGCACCGGGGAGCTGTTTTTT. Its translation is CATENGGRTGELFF.

With regard to this clone: Germline and junction disagree at one end, which may indicate a read error. The chain uses TRBV7-8 and TRBJ1-5; D is perhaps TRBD1 (6 bases). CDR1 and CDR2 (germline): SGHVS, FQNEAQ. The CDR3 loop spans 16 amino acids. In nucleotides, the CDR3 is TGTGCCCGCAGCCCTTTAGGGACGGGGGCGGGTCAGCCCCAGCATTTT. It encodes CARSPLGTGAGQPQHF.

The chain combines TRBV4-1 with TRBJ2-5, with D perhaps matching TRBD1 (6 bases). Germline CDR1 reads MGHRA; CDR2 reads YSYEKL. The CDR3 has 15 residues. Deletions cut 1 base from V and 5 bases from J, with 14 bases between. The CDR3 nucleotides are TGCGCCAGCAGCCAAGGGGGACAACGAGTGGAGACCCAGTACTTC. This encodes CASSQGGQRVETQYF.

The chain couples TRBV21-1 to TRBJ2-1; TRBD2 reflects the table's D call only, with no check against the DNA. TRBV21-1 is classified as a pseudogene. The CDR3 is 15 amino acids. The CDR3 bases are TGTGCCAGCAGCCTAAGCGGGGGGGTGTACAATGAGCAGTTCTTC. Translation gives CASSLSGGVYNEQFF.

This rearrangement joins TRBV15 to TRBJ1-6; 7 bases line up with TRBD1. V lost 7 bases to trimming and J lost 7 bases; unmatched junction nucleotides: 13. The CDR3 consists of 16 residues. The germline V gene has CDR1 LNHNV and CDR2 YYDKDF (reference sequence). The CDR3 DNA reads TGTGCCACCACCTCGATACAGGGGCATACGAATTCACCCCTCCACTTT. It is translated as CATTSIQGHTNSPLHF.

The rearrangement uses TRBV29-1 and TRBJ1-1, with 9 bases that match TRBD1. V trimming: 0 bases; J trimming: 7 bases; junction bases outside the gene matches: 3. Germline assignment: CDR1 SQVTM and CDR2 ANQGSEA. The CDR3 runs to 13 residues. The CDR3 bases are TGCAGCGTTGAAGAAACAGGGGGCTTTGAAGCTTTCTTT. This translates into CSVEETGGFEAFF. Full variable domain (missing parts from reference TRBV29-1 and TRBJ1-1): SAVISQKPSRDICQRGTSLTIQCQVDSQVTMMFWYRQQPGQSLTLIATANQGSEATYESGFVIDKFPISRPNLTFSTLTVSNMSPEDSSIYLCSVEETGGFEAFFGQGTRLTVV.

The chain has TRBV3-1 (or the pseudogene TRBV3-2) and TRBJ2-1; the D is unclear. The germline V gene has CDR1 LGHDT and CDR2 YNNKEL (reference sequence). The germline V and J ends were trimmed by 3 bases and 6 bases, with 6 bases remaining between them. The CDR3 length is 12 residues. In DNA, the CDR3 is TGTGCCAGCAGCCAGAGACCCAATGAGCAGTTCTTC. This encodes CASSQRPNEQFF.